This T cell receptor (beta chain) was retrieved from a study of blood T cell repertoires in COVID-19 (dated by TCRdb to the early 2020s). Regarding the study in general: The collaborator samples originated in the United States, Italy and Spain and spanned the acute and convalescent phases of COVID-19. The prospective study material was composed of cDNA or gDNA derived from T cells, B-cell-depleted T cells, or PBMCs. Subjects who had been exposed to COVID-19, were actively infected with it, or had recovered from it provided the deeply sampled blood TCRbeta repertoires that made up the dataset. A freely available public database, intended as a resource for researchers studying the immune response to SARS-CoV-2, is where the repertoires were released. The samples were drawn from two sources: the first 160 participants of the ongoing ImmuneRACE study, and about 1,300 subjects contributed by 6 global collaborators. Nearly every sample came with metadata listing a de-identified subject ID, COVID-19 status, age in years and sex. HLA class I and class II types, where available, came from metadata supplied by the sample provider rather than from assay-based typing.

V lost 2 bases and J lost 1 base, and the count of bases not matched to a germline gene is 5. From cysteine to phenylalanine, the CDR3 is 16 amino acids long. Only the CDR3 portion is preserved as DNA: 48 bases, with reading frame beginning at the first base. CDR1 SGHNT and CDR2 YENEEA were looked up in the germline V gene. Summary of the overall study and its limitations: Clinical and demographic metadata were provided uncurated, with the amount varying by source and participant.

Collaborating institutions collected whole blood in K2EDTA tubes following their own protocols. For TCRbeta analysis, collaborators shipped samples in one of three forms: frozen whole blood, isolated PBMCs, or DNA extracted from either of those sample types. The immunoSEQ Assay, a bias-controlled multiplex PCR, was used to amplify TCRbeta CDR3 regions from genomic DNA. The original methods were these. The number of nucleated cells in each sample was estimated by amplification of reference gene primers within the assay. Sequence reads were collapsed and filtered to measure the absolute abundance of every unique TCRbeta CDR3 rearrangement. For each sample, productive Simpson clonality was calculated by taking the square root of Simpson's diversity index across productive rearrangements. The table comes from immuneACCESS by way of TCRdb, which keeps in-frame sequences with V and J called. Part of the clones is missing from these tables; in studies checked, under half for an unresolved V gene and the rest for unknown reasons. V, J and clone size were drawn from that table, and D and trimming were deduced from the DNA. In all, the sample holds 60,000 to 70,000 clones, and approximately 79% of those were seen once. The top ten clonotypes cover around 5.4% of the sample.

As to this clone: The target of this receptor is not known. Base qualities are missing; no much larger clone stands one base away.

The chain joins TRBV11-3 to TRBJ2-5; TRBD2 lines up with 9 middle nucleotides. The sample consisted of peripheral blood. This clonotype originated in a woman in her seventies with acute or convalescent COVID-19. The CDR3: CASSLPSAGGQETQYF. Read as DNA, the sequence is TGTGCCAGCAGCTTACCTTCAGCGGGGGGCCAAGAGACCCAGTACTTC.